Listed below are T cell receptor beta chains from one sample, sequenced in a study of OX40 agonist ivuxolimab in advanced cancers. Measured with immunoSEQ multiplex PCR; TCRdb has only the in-frame clones, and not every one. The top ten hold about 13% of the sample, which has roughly 44,000 clones, about nine tenths seen once. The input for sequencing was CD4+ or CD8+ T cells sorted from blood, taken in a trial of the OX40 agonist ivuxolimab. Receptors originate from an adult with an advanced solid tumor such as melanoma, head and neck, liver or kidney cancer. Each CDR3 is given with its conserved first and last residue. The order of the fields is CDR3 length, V gene, J gene, clone size, D gene, CDR3 DNA, CDR3 protein. A D gene is named only where the DNA matches it firmly. Some rows have no size entry. The others give once, few or many, or a class for an expanded clone.

length: 15
V: TRBV27
J: TRBJ1-2
size: once
D: TRBD1
DNA: TGTGCCAGCAGTTTAGCTGCCGCAGGGGGCGATGGCTACACCTTC
CDR3: CASSLAAAGGDGYTF

length: 13
V: TRBV11-2
J: TRBJ2-7
size: NA
D: NA
DNA: TGTGCCAGCAGCTTTGGTTTCTCCTACGAGCAGTACTTC
CDR3: CASSFGFSYEQYF

length: 14
V: TRBV6-6
J: TRBJ2-7
size: NA
D: NA
DNA: TGTGCCAGCAGTTTGGAAGGGGACTCCTACGAGCAGTACTTC
CDR3: CASSLEGDSYEQYF

length: 15
V: TRBV6-5
J: TRBJ2-7
size: NA
D: TRBD2
DNA: TGTGCCAGCAGTCCCGAACCCAGCGGGGTCGGCGAGCAGTACTTC
CDR3: CASSPEPSGVGEQYF

length: 14
V: TRBV5-8
J: TRBJ1-1
size: NA
D: NA
DNA: TGTGCCAGCAGCTTTCTGGGGGTGTGGACTGAAGCTTTCTTT
CDR3: CASSFLGVWTEAFF

length: 13
V: TRBV5-1
J: TRBJ2-1
size: NA
D: NA
DNA: TGCGCCAGCAGCTTTTGGGGGGAAGGTGAGCAGTTCTTC
CDR3: CASSFWGEGEQFF

length: 17
V: TRBV5-4
J: TRBJ2-1
size: NA
D: TRBD2
DNA: TGTGCCAGCAGCTTGGCCAGTGGGGGGGGCTCCTACAATGAGCAGTTCTTC
CDR3: CASSLASGGGSYNEQFF

length: 15
V: TRBV6-1
J: TRBJ1-3
size: NA
D: NA
DNA: TGTGCCAGCAGTGAAGACACCATCTCTGGAAACACCATATATTTT
CDR3: CASSEDTISGNTIYF

length: 14
V: TRBV2
J: TRBJ2-5
size: NA
D: NA
DNA: TGTGCCAGCAGTGAGTTGTTAGCACAAGAGACCCAGTACTTC
CDR3: CASSELLAQETQYF

length: 16
V: TRBV5-6
J: TRBJ2-3
size: once
D: NA
DNA: TGTGCCAGCAGCTTGGTGGCAGGCAGGGGCCTGGATACGCAGTATTTT
CDR3: CASSLVAGRGLDTQYF

length: 14
V: TRBV27
J: TRBJ1-5
size: NA
D: NA
DNA: TGTGCCAGCAGTTTTCGACAGAGCAATCAGCCCCAGCATTTT
CDR3: CASSFRQSNQPQHF